These 3 T cell receptor beta chains share one sample of origin, sequenced in a study of identical twins. MiXCR, applied by TCRdb to the 5' RACE reads, yields one record per CDR3 protein. This table has about 220,000 distinct CDR3 sequences, 6% to 7% appearing once. These data are also associated with another study on T cells expressing NK-cell markers.

Material for sequencing was CD8+ T cells sorted from blood. The receptors were sampled from a woman under 30 in good health.

The chain carries TRBV12-3 or TRBV12-4 and TRBJ1-2; D is ambiguous. There are 10 residues in the CDR3. Trimming took 3 bases from V and 6 from J, leaving 2 bases between them. The CDR3 bases are TGTGCCAGCAGTTTGGATGGCTACACCTTC. Residues: CASSLDGYTF.

This chain connects TRBV2 to TRBJ2-3; a possible D gene is TRBD1 (5 bases). V dropped 2 bases and J dropped 1 base, with 7 bases sitting between them. This CDR3 is built from 14 residues. Germline values: CDR1 SNHLY, CDR2 FYNNEI. CDR3 nucleotides: TGTGCCAGCAGTGAAAAAGGGGGCACAGATACGCAGTATTTT. Protein product: CASSEKGGTDTQYF. Variable domain in full (rest from reference TRBV2 and TRBJ2-3): EPEVTQTPSHQVTQMGQEVILRCVPISNHLYFYWYRQILGQKVEFLVSFYNNEISEKSEIFDDQFSVERPDGSNFTLKIRSTKLEDSAMYFCASSEKGGTDTQYFGPGTRLTVL.

The chain combines TRBV9 with TRBJ1-2, with TRBD1 identical over 7 bases. The V and J ends lost 3 bases and 3 bases, in that order; junction bases with no gene match: 8. Germline CDR1 SGDLS, CDR2 YYNGEE. The CDR3 loop spans 15 amino acids. Written as DNA, the CDR3 is TGTGCCAGCAGCGGGACAGGTGGTGCAGACTATGGCTACACCTTC. Encoded protein: CASSGTGGADYGYTF.